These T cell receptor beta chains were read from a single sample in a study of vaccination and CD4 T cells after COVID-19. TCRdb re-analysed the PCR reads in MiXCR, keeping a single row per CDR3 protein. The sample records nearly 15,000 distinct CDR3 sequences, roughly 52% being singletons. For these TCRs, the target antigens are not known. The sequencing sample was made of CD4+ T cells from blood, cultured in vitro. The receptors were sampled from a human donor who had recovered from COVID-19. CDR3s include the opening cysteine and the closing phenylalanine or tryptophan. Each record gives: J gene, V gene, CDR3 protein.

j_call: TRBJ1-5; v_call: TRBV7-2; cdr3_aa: CASSPPGTKQPQHF
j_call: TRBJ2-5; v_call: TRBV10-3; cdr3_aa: CAISLAGEEETQYF
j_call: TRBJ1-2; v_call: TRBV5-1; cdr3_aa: CASSPDSGGYGYTF
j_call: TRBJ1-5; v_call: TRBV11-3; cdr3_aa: CASSLDVPDRIDSNQPQHF
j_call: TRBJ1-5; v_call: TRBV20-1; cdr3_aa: CSADRAAYSNQPQHF
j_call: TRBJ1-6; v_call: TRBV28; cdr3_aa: CASSPPGYSPLHF
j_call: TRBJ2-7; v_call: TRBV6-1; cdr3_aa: CASSQSTSGRGAYEQYF
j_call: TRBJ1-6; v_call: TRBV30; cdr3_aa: CAWSVGTGVNSPLHF
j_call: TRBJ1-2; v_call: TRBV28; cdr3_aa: CASSSSGARGSYTF
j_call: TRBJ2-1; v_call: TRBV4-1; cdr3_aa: CASSQEYHEQFF
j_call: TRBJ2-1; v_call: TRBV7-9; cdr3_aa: CASSLGGRTSGRSSSYNEQFF
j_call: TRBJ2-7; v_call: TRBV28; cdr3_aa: CASSLPELYEQYF
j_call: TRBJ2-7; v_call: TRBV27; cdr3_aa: CASSLDPWDRGQFGEQYF
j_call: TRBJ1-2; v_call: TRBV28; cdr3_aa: CASSFGDRGQGGYTF
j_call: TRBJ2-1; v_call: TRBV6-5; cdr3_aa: CASSSLGGRNEQFF
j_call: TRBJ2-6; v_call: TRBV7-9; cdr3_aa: CASSYPGANVLTF
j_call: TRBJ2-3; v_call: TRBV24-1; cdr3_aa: CATSVSPGRSTDTQYF
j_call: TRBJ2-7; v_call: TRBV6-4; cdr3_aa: CASSAPTGTGGYEQYF
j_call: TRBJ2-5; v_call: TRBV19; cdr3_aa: CASSMRRDETQYF
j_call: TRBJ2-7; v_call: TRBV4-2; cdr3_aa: CASSQEGGRSYEQYF
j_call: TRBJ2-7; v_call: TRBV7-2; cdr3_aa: CASTLGRGAPYEQYF
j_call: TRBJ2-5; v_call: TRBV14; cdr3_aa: CASSLTGTSGKYQETQYF
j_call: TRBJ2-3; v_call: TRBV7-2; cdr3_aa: CASSLGAPGGADTQYF
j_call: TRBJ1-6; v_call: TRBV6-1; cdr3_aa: CASSGTGTGGDRRRSPLHF
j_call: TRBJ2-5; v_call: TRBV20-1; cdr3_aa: CSARRLAGGSSSGAQYF
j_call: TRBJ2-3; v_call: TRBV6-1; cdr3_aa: CASSDVAGGKDTQYF
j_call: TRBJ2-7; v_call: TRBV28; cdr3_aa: CASSLGQGYEQYF
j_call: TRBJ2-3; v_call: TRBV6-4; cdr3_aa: CASRITDTQYF
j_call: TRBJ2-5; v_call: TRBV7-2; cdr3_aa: CASSPRSGRAVETQYF
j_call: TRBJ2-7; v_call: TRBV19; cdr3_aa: CASSPGLITYEQYF
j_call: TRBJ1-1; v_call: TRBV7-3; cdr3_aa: CASSTDPTTEAFF
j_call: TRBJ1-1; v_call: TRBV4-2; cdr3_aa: CASSLRGQEDTEAFF
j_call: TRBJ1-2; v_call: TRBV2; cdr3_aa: CASSDWQGDGYTF
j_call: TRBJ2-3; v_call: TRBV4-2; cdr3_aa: CASSRINTQGQGGDTQYF
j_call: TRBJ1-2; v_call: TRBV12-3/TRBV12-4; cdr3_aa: CATNRGGSNYGYTF
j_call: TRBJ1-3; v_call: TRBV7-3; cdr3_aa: CASSLDGSSGNTIYF
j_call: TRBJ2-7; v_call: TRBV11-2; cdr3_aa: CASSQGQTTYEQYF
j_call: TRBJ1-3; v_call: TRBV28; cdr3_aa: CASSVLGGTGRGNTIYF
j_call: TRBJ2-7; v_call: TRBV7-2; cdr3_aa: CASSLVYEQYF
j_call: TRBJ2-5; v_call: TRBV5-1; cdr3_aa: CASSGDQETQYF
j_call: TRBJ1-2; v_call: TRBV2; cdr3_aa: CASKGTVNYGYTF
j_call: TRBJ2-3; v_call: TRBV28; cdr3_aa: CASSLDSTDTQYF
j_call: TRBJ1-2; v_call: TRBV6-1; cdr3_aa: CASRDPGQPAGGGYTF
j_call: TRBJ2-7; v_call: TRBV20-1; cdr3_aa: CSALGPSGEQYF
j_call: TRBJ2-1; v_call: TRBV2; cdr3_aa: CASSLLRDNEQFF
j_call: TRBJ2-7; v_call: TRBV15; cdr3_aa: CATSQGDTYEQYF
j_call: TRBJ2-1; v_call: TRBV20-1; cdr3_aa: CSARDRWRGVHNEQFF
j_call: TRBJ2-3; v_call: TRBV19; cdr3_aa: CASLEVGSTDTQYF
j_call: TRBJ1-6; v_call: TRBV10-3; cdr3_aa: CAITGGQLNSPLHF
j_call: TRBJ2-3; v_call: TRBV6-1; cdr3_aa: CASRQGRTADTQYF
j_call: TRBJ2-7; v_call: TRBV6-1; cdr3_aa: CASAPVEGPRIYEQYF
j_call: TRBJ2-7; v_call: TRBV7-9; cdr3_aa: CASSLGTLMTYEQYF
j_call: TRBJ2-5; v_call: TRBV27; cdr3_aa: CASSPGLAYMRETQYF
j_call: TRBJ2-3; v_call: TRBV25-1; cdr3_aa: CASSDASERADTQYF
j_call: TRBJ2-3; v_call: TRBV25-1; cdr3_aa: CASTVGASTDTQYF
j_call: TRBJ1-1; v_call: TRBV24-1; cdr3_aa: CATSQSVGGVTEAFF
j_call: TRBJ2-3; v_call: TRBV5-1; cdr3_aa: CASSLPRESTDTQYF
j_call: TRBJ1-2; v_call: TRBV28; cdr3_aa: CASSTPGYGYTF
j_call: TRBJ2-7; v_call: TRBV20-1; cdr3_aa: CSARAGLAGGSPYEQYF
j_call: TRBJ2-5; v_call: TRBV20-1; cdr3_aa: CSARDPSVGVETQYF